These 8 T cell receptor beta chains originate from one sample sequenced in a study of cytomegalovirus exposure and HLA in healthy donors. PCR involved 60 Vbeta and 13 Jbeta primers. Profiling relied on immunoSEQ multiplex PCR, and the TCRdb table lists in-frame clones only, not all of them. The table has around 190,000 clones, 80% to 90% seen once. Sequenced material: PBMCs. The receptors were gathered from a woman aged 30 to 39 in good health and CMV-seronegative.

The chain joins TRBV7-8 to TRBJ2-7, with 11 bases that match TRBD2. The CDR3 loop spans 15 amino acids. Per the germline V gene, CDR1 is SGHVS and CDR2 is FQNEAQ. Trimming took 5 bases from V and 0 from J; bases not matched to a gene: 3. CDR3 sequence: CASSITSGSSYEQYF. The CDR3 coding sequence is TGTGCCAGCAGCATAACTAGCGGGAGCTCCTACGAGCAGTACTTC.

V and J are TRBV19 and TRBJ2-5; 11 bases agree with TRBD2. The CDR3 extends over 14 amino acids. Germline loops: CDR1 LNHDA, CDR2 SQIVND (reference sequence). Trimming took 7 bases from V and 5 from J; bases not matched to a gene: 6. The CDR3 loop is CASTPTSGDETQYF. CDR3 nucleotide sequence: TGTGCCAGTACCCCGACTAGCGGGGATGAGACCCAGTACTTC.

This chain links TRBV5-1 with TRBJ2-3, with D maybe TRBD2 (6 bases). The CDR3 runs 20 residues. With 0 bases removed from V and 0 bases from J, the gap between germline ends came to 23 bases. Germline CDR1 reads SGHRS; CDR2 reads YFSETQ. DNA of the CDR3: TGCGCCAGCAGCTTGGTCCCGACTAGTCTCGGAGGCACTAGCACAGATACGCAGTATTTT. Amino acid sequence: CASSLVPTSLGGTSTDTQYF.

The chain has TRBV9 and TRBJ1-2, with TRBD1 identical over 8 bases. The CDR3 runs 17 residues. Germline lookup yields CDR1 SGDLS and CDR2 YYNGEE. Trimming at V came to 3 bases and at J to 7 bases, leaving 17 bases not matched to a gene. The DNA for the CDR3 is TGTGCCAGCAGCGGAAATACCGGGACAGGCGCTTTAAGTGGCTACACCTTC. Amino acids: CASSGNTGTGALSGYTF.

This clone occurred a few times. The chain has TRBV15 and TRBJ2-3; 8 bases fit TRBD2. The germline V gene encodes CDR1 LNHNV and CDR2 YYDKDF (reference sequence). This CDR3 is 15 amino acids long. The J segment lost 8 bases and the V segment lost 0 bases, leaving 7 bases of the junction unmatched. CDR3 nucleotide sequence: TGTGCCACCAGCAGAGAGGCGGGGGGCGGGACTACGCAGTATTTT. It is translated as CATSREAGGGTTQYF. The full variable domain, rest sourced from reference TRBV15 and TRBJ2-3, is DAMVIQNPRYQVTQFGKPVTLSCSQTLNHNVMYWYQQKSSQAPKLLFHYYDKDFNNEADTPDNFQSRRPNTSFCFLDIRSPGLGDTAMYLCATSREAGGGTTQYFGPGTRLTVL.

A word on this clone: The sample carries other DNA sequences with the same CDR3. The gene calls are TRBV11-2 and TRBJ2-5; TRBD2 agrees at 11 bases. The CDR3 spans 14 residues. V lost 3 bases and J lost 9; bases outside the gene matches: 6. Germline V gives CDR1 SGHAT, CDR2 FQNNGV. The CDR3 loop reads CASSLLLAGEAQYF. The CDR3 DNA reads TGTGCCAGCAGCTTGCTACTAGCGGGAGAAGCCCAGTACTTC.

This chain uses TRBV10-1 with TRBJ2-7; TRBD1 matches at 7 bases. The germline gives CDR1 WNHNN, CDR2 SYGVQD (reference sequence). CDR3 size: 14 residues. V dropped 5 bases and J dropped 9; count of bases not matched to a gene: 13. CDR3 DNA: TGCGCCAGCAGTCCTCCGGGACAGCCTTTCCCGCAGTACTTC. It is translated as CASSPPGQPFPQYF.

This clone was seen just once. The chain employs TRBV5-1 and TRBJ2-5, with TRBD1 as a possible D gene (5 bases). Trimming removed 6 bases from V and 4 bases from J, with 13 bases in between. The V gene's germline CDR1 is SGHRS and CDR2 YFSETQ. The CDR3 runs 13 residues. This chain's CDR3 is CASNLGQGETQYF. The CDR3 region has the DNA TGCGCCAGCAATCTGGGTCAGGGAGAGACCCAGTACTTC.